This TCR beta chain was documented in a study of blood T cells in healthy people across ages. Germline V CDR1 and CDR2: SEHNR, FQNEAQ (reference sequence). The V end was cut by 1 base, the J end by 4 bases, with 13 bases between. The CDR3 length is 15 residues. Sample-barcoded 5' priming and a J-beta primer mix drove a second PCR of 7 to 11 cycles. One entry per CDR3 protein, called by TCRdb with MiXCR from the 5' RACE reads. The sample shows 600,000 to 1,000,000 distinct CDR3 sequences, 58% of them seen only once. The sequenced material came from blood. V usage is TRBV7-9 and J usage is TRBJ1-2; no clear D gene. The source of this sequence is a man younger than 40 in good health. In DNA form, the CDR3 reads TGTGCCAGCAGCTTAGTGGGTGCGGTGGCCTATGGCTACACCTTC. It encodes CASSLVGAVAYGYTF.